This TCR beta chain comes out of a study of blood T cell repertoires in COVID-19 (dated by TCRdb to about 2020). For the wider study: Samples from collaborators originated in the United States, Italy and Spain and spanned both the acute and convalescent phases of COVID-19. Where HLA class I and class II types were available, the types were taken from metadata supplied by the sample provider, not from assay-based typing. Subjects who had been exposed to COVID-19, were actively infected with it, or had recovered from it provided the deeply sampled blood TCRbeta repertoires that made up the dataset. A de-identified subject ID, COVID-19 status, age in years and sex were almost always included in the sample metadata. The repertoires were released in a freely available public database intended as a resource for research on the immune response to SARS-CoV-2. The material from the prospective study consisted of cDNA or gDNA derived from T cells, B-cell-depleted T cells, or PBMCs. The samples were drawn from two sources: the first 160 participants of the ongoing ImmuneRACE study, and 1,254 subjects contributed by 6 global collaborators.

In Seattle, one collaborating source enrolled patients while the infection was active and tracked those patients longitudinally over the course of disease. Whole blood was collected in K2EDTA tubes by collaborating institutions according to the institutions' own protocols. For TCRbeta analysis, collaborator samples were shipped as frozen whole blood, as isolated PBMCs, or as DNA extracted from either sample type. The investigation overall reported the following: The amount of clinical and demographic metadata varied by source and participant and was provided uncurated.

The immunoSEQ Assay, a bias-controlled multiplex PCR, was used to amplify TCRbeta CDR3 regions from genomic DNA. The paper's processing steps were these. The number of nucleated cells in each sample was estimated from the amplification of reference gene primers within the assay. Sequence reads were collapsed and filtered to measure the absolute abundance of every unique TCRbeta CDR3 rearrangement. Productive Simpson clonality was computed per sample as the square root of Simpson's diversity index over productive rearrangements. Entries here come from immuneACCESS through TCRdb and include only in-frame sequences with V and J called. Some clones fail to appear in such tables; in the studies checked, an unresolved V gene covers under half of the shortfall, and the cause of the remainder is unknown. From that table come the V and J calls and clone size; the DNA was used to work out D and trimming. The sample data list about 370,000 clones, and more than 70% of these were observed just once. Around 3% of the sample is taken by the ten largest.

For this clone: Its antigen specificity is not known. Base-call qualities are not available, and no considerably larger clone is one nucleotide away.

The CDR3 spans 15 residues, from the cysteine through the phenylalanine. Of the read, only the CDR3 DNA is kept; its 45 bases are in frame from base 1. As encoded in the germline V gene, CDR1 is SGHTA while CDR2 is FQGNSA. The trim is 5 bases for V and 1 base for J, with a gap of 14 bases between the germline ends. This chain joins TRBV7-2 to TRBJ1-2; a weak D assignment points to TRBD1 (5 bases agree). The source material was peripheral blood. The TCR originated in a woman younger than 45 with COVID-19, enrolled during active disease. The DNA sequence is given as TGTGCCAGCAGCCCGGGAGGGGTGGTTAACTATGGCTACACCTTC. This sequence encodes CASSPGGVVNYGYTF.